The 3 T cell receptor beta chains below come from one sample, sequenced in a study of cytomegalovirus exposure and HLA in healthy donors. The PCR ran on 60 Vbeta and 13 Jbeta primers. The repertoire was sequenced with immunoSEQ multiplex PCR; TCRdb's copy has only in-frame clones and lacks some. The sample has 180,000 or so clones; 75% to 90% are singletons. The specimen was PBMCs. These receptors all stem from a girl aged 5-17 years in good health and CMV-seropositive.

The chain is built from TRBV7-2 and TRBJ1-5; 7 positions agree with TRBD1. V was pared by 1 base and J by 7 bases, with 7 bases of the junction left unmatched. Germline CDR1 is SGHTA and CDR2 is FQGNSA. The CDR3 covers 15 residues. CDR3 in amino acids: CASSLVVGGEQPQHF. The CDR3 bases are TGTGCCAGCAGCTTAGTAGTAGGGGGCGAACAGCCCCAGCATTTT.

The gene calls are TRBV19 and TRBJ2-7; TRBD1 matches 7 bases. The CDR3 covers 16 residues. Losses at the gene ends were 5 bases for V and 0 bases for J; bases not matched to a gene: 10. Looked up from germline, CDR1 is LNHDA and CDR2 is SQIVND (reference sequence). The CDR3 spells CASSPVRQGLSYEQYF. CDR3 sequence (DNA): TGTGCCAGTAGTCCCGTCCGACAGGGCCTCTCCTACGAGCAGTACTTC.

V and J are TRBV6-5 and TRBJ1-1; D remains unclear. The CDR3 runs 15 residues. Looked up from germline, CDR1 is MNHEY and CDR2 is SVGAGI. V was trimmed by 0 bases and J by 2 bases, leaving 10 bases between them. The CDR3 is CASSYSWQVNTEAFF. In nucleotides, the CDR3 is TGTGCCAGCAGTTACTCTTGGCAGGTTAACACTGAAGCTTTCTTT.